These 26 T cell receptor beta chains were sequenced from one sample in a study of graft-versus-host responses after intestinal transplantation. Antigens for these TCRs are unknown. Generated by immunoSEQ multiplex PCR, the TCRdb table keeps only in-frame clones and is missing some. The sample yields 65,000 to 90,000 clones, 80% to 95% seen once. Sequencing used unstimulated CD8+ T cells sorted from spleen or lymph node cells, obtained before transplant. These receptors all come from a human donor who was the organ donor for an intestinal transplant.

The chain links TRBV4-1 to TRBJ2-7, with D uncertain. Trimming took 0 bases from V and 1 from J, leaving 4 bases between them. The CDR3 contains 13 residues. Germline values: CDR1 MGHRA, CDR2 YSYEKL. CDR3 loop: CASSQERSYEQYF. CDR3 DNA sequence: TGCGCCAGCAGCCAAGAGAGGTCCTACGAGCAGTACTTC.

V is TRBV11-2 and J is TRBJ2-3, with TRBD2 matching 11 bases. Trimming at V came to 4 bases and at J to 2 bases, leaving 5 bases not matched to a gene. The CDR3 consists of 16 residues. Germline V gene lookup returns CDR1 SGHAT and CDR2 FQNNGV. DNA of the CDR3: TGTGCCAGCAGCTCCTTAGCGGGAGGGGACACAGATACGCAGTATTTT. Translation gives CASSSLAGGDTDTQYF.

V and J are TRBV11-3 and TRBJ2-7; D gene unclear. V was cut by 0 bases and J by 0 bases, with 9 bases left in between. The CDR3 extends over 15 amino acids. CDR1 is SGHNT, CDR2 YENEEA, per germline. CDR3 in DNA: TGTGCCAGCAGCTTAGACCCGGAAAGCTCCTACGAGCAGTACTTC. As protein: CASSLDPESSYEQYF.

The rearrangement links TRBV29-1 to TRBJ2-7; D is uncertain. The V end lost 4 bases, the J end lost 5 bases, and 15 bases lay between the germline ends. Germline-derived CDR1 and CDR2 are SQVTM and ANQGSEA. The CDR3 spans 13 residues. The CDR3: CSVVLTDRDEQYF. The CDR3 coding sequence is TGCAGCGTTGTGCTGACCGACCGAGACGAGCAGTACTTC.

A single count supports this clone. This rearrangement joins TRBV4-1 to TRBJ2-7, with D perhaps matching TRBD2 (6 bases). Germline V lookup: CDR1 MGHRA, CDR2 YSYEKL. Trimming took off 0 bases at V and 0 bases at J, with 9 bases between the two ends. The CDR3 is 15 residues long. The CDR3 DNA reads as TGCGCCAGCAGCCAAGAGTCCGGGAGCTCCTACGAGCAGTACTTC. Its translation: CASSQESGSSYEQYF.

Note on this clone: A far larger clone is one nucleotide away, so this likely arose from a read error. The chain has TRBV6-5 and TRBJ2-7; 8 bases line up with TRBD1. Trimming removed 4 bases from V and 4 bases from J; junction bases left unmatched: 9. Germline V CDR1 and CDR2: MNHEY, SVGAGI. The CDR3 extends over 15 amino acids. Here the CDR3 reads CASSSGAGGQYEQYF. As DNA, the CDR3 is TGTGCCAGCAGTTCCGGGGCAGGGGGCCAGTACGAGCAGTACTTC.

This clone was seen a few times. The chain is built from TRBV27 and TRBJ2-7; 11 bases match TRBD1. Germline V lookup: CDR1 MNHEY, CDR2 SMNVEV (reference sequence). This CDR3 is 15 amino acids long. The J segment lost 4 bases and the V segment lost 2 bases, leaving 4 bases of the junction unmatched. CDR3 in amino acids: CASSLGQGAIYEQYF. CDR3 bases: TGTGCCAGCAGTTTAGGACAGGGGGCAATTTACGAGCAGTACTTC.

The chain recombines TRBV15 with TRBJ2-1, with 10 positions matching TRBD1. In germline, CDR1 is LNHNV, CDR2 YYDKDF (reference sequence). The CDR3 is 16 residues long. V shed 0 bases, J shed 5 bases, and the junction held 4 bases outside the gene matches. CDR3 DNA: TGTGCCACCAGCAGAGAGGGACAGGGGTTTCACAATGAGCAGTTCTTC. This codes for CATSREGQGFHNEQFF.

V usage is TRBV6-5 and J usage is TRBJ2-7; 11 nucleotides agree with TRBD1. V trimming: 7 bases; J trimming: 7 bases; junction bases outside the gene matches: 9. The CDR3 is 14 amino acids. Germline V lookup: CDR1 MNHEY, CDR2 SVGAGI. The CDR3 region is CASILGQGAGEQYF. CDR3 in DNA: TGTGCCAGCATCCTAGGACAGGGGGCTGGGGAGCAGTACTTC.

The J gene is TRBJ2-2, the V gene TRBV19; 7 bases align to TRBD1. Germline assignment: CDR1 LNHDA and CDR2 SQIVND (reference sequence). V was pared by 9 bases and J by 4 bases, with 8 bases of the junction left unmatched. The CDR3 spans 14 residues. Here the CDR3 reads CARYPGTVTGELFF. The CDR3 DNA follows: TGTGCCAGGTACCCGGGGACAGTCACCGGGGAGCTGTTTTTT.

The chain combines TRBV9 with TRBJ2-7; D remains ambiguous. Trimming pared 1 base from V and 3 bases from J, leaving 8 bases between. There are 13 residues in the CDR3. Germline CDR1 reads SGDLS; CDR2 reads YYNGEE. The CDR3 here is CASSVNSGYEQYF. CDR3 nucleotides: TGTGCCAGCAGCGTAAATTCGGGCTACGAGCAGTACTTC. Variable domain in full (rest from reference TRBV9 and TRBJ2-7): DSGVTQTPKHLITATGQRVTLRCSPRSGDLSVYWYQQSLDQGLQFLIQYYNGEERAKGNILERFSAQQFPDLHSELNLSSLELGDSALYFCASSVNSGYEQYFGPGTRLTVT.

J is TRBJ2-1 and V is TRBV9; the match to TRBD2 covers 8 bases. Unmatched junction bases numbered 8, after V lost 0 bases and J lost 6 bases. CDR3 length: 16 amino acids. Germline-derived CDR1 and CDR2 are SGDLS and YYNGEE. The CDR3 nucleotides are TGTGCCAGCAGCGTAGAGGAGGGGCGGGGGGTCAATGAGCAGTTCTTC. Its translation is CASSVEEGRGVNEQFF. Variable domain in full (rest from reference TRBV9 and TRBJ2-1): DSGVTQTPKHLITATGQRVTLRCSPRSGDLSVYWYQQSLDQGLQFLIQYYNGEERAKGNILERFSAQQFPDLHSELNLSSLELGDSALYFCASSVEEGRGVNEQFFGPGTRLTVL.

The V and J genes are TRBV5-1 and TRBJ2-7, with 7 bases matching TRBD2. The CDR3 spans 14 residues. Germline lookup yields CDR1 SGHRS and CDR2 YFSETQ. Germline trimming cut 4 bases from V and 6 bases from J; bases unmatched to any gene: 10. CDR3 amino acids: CASSQGLVDSEQYF. The DNA of the CDR3 is TGCGCCAGCAGCCAAGGACTAGTGGATTCCGAGCAGTACTTC.

The chain carries TRBV30 and TRBJ2-3, with D unclear. V lost 0 bases, J lost 5 bases, and 12 bases lay in between. The CDR3 length is 14 residues. Per germline, CDR1 GTSNPN and CDR2 SVGIG (reference sequence). The CDR3 region has the DNA TGTGCCTGGAGTGTGGGAAGAGTAGTAGATACGCAGTATTTT. Encoded protein: CAWSVGRVVDTQYF.

The rearrangement joins TRBV13 to TRBJ2-2; D perhaps matches TRBD2 (6 bases). This CDR3 has 14 residues. CDR1 and CDR2 (germline): PRHDT, FYEKMQ (reference sequence). With 0 bases removed from V and 5 bases from J, the gap between germline ends came to 7 bases. Here the CDR3 reads CASSLGGGTGELFF. CDR3 DNA sequence: TGTGCCAGCAGCTTAGGCGGGGGTACCGGGGAGCTGTTTTTT.

J is TRBJ1-2 and V is TRBV11-2; D remains ambiguous. Germline lookup yields CDR1 SGHAT and CDR2 FQNNGV. The CDR3 spans 14 residues. V was cut by 5 bases and J by 8 bases, with 18 bases left in between. The CDR3 region has the DNA TGTGCCAGCAGCCCCGTGGGCGGATGGGGAGGCTACACCTTC. Amino acid sequence: CASSPVGGWGGYTF.

This clone was seen a few times. The J gene is TRBJ1-2, the V gene TRBV7-9; no reliable D call. The V end was cut by 5 bases, the J end by 3 bases, with 10 bases between. Germline values: CDR1 SEHNR, CDR2 FQNEAQ (reference sequence). CDR3 size: 13 residues. The CDR3 DNA is TGTGCCAGCAGCGTATACCGGTACTATGGCTACACCTTC. It codes for CASSVYRYYGYTF.

J is TRBJ2-3 and V is TRBV19, with 8 bases fitting TRBD2. The CDR3 is 15 residues long. Germline lookup yields CDR1 LNHDA and CDR2 SQIVND (reference sequence). With V trimmed by 4 bases and J by 0 bases, 3 bases remained unmatched. For the CDR3, the DNA is TGTGCCAGTAGTACAACTAGCGGCAGCACAGATACGCAGTATTTT. Translating it yields CASSTTSGSTDTQYF.

The rearrangement links TRBV7-9 to TRBJ1-1, with a possible D match to TRBD1 (5 bases). Germline CDR1 reads SEHNR; CDR2 reads FQNEAQ (reference sequence). Trimming stripped 5 bases from V and 1 base from J, with 20 bases between. The CDR3 length is 17 residues. CDR3 DNA: TGTGCCAGCAGCCCCCACTCCGGAGGGGAGAAGAACACTGAAGCTTTCTTT. The encoded protein is CASSPHSGGEKNTEAFF.

The rearrangement joins TRBV27 to TRBJ1-4; D is possibly TRBD1 (5 bases). The CDR3 consists of 18 residues. CDR1 is MNHEY and CDR2 is SMNVEV in the germline V gene (reference sequence). V was cut by 2 bases and J by 0 bases, with 16 bases left in between. The CDR3 is CASSLRVGWDSTNEKLFF. The CDR3 DNA is TGTGCCAGCAGTTTAAGGGTGGGATGGGACTCAACTAATGAAAAACTGTTTTTT.

J is TRBJ2-7 and V is TRBV4-1; TRBD2 matches at 8 bases. The germline V gene encodes CDR1 MGHRA and CDR2 YSYEKL. The J segment lost 4 bases and the V segment lost 0 bases, leaving 8 bases of the junction unmatched. This CDR3 region has 16 residues. The CDR3 sequence is CASSQDGREGSYEQYF. The CDR3 bases are TGCGCCAGCAGCCAAGACGGCCGGGAGGGGTCTTACGAGCAGTACTTC.

The chain joins TRBV21-1 to TRBJ2-7; the table's D call of TRBD2 was not tested on the DNA. TRBV21-1 is recorded as a pseudogene. CDR3 length: 17 residues. DNA of the CDR3: TGTGCCAGCAGCAGAAGGGAGGTTAGGACAAGAGGCTACGAGCAGTACTTC. This gives the protein CASSRREVRTRGYEQYF.

The chain's CDR3 is CASSTWTGADGYTF. The CDR3 nucleotides are TGCGCCAGCAGCACCTGGACAGGGGCGGACGGCTACACCTTC. The rearrangement joins TRBV5-1 to TRBJ1-2; 9 bases map to TRBD1. From germline, CDR1 is SGHRS and CDR2 YFSETQ. V lost 4 bases to trimming and J lost 8 bases; unmatched junction nucleotides: 9. CDR3 length equals 14 residues.

This clone was recorded once. The chain uses TRBV6-1 and TRBJ1-1; D possibly corresponds to TRBD1 (5 bases). V lost 7 bases and J 0 bases, leaving 12 bases between the germline ends. CDR3 length equals 14 residues. CDR1 is MNHNS and CDR2 is SASEGT in the germline V gene. The CDR3, as DNA: TGTGCCAGCACGGTTTGGGGGATGAACACTGAAGCTTTCTTT. It specifies CASTVWGMNTEAFF.

This clone showed up just a few times. CDR3 sequence reads: CASSVSRGAYNEQFF. CDR3 bases: TGTGCCAGCAGCGTATCTCGCGGGGCATACAATGAGCAGTTCTTC. This chain links TRBV9 with TRBJ2-1; D may be TRBD2 (6 bases). The germline V gene encodes CDR1 SGDLS and CDR2 YYNGEE. The CDR3 runs 15 residues. V was trimmed by 1 base and J by 4 bases, leaving 12 bases between them.

The chain is built from TRBV6-6 and TRBJ2-7; 11 nucleotides match TRBD2. The CDR3 covers 16 residues. Germline V gene data show CDR1 as MNHNY and CDR2 as SVGAGI (reference sequence). V lost 8 bases and J lost 4; bases outside the gene matches: 13. This chain's CDR3 is CASQSTLAGGGYEQYF. Here the CDR3 DNA reads TGTGCCAGCCAGAGTACTCTAGCGGGAGGTGGGTACGAGCAGTACTTC.